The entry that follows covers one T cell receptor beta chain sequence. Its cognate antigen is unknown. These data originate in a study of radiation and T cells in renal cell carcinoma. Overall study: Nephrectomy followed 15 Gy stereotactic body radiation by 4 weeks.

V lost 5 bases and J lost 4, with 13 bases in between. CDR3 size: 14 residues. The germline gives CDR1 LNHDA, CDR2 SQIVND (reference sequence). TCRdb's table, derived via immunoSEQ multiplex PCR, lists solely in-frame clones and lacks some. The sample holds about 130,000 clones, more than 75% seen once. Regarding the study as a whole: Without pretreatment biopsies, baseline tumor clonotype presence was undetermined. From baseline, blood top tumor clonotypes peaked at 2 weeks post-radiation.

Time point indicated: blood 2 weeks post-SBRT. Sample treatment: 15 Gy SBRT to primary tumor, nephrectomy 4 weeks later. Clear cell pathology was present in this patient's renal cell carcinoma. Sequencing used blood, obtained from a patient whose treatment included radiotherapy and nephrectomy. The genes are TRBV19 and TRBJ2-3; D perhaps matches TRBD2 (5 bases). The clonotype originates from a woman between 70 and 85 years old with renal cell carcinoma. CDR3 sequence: CASSSRGGADTQYF. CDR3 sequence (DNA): TGTGCCAGTAGTTCCCGGGGTGGAGCAGATACGCAGTATTTT.